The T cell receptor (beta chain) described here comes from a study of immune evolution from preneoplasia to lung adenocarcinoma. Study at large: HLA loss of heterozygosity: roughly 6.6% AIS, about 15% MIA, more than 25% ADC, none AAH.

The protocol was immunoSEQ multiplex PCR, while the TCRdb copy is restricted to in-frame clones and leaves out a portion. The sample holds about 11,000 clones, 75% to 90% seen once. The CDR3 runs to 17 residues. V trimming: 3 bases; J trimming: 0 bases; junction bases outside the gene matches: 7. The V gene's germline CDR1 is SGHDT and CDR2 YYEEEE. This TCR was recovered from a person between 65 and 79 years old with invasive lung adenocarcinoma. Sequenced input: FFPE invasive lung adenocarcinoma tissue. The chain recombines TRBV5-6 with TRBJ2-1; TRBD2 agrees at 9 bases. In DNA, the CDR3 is TGTGCCAGCAGCTACCTAGCGGGGTATACCTCCTACAATGAGCAGTTCTTC. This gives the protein CASSYLAGYTSYNEQFF.